This TCR beta chain was found in a study of T-cell reconstitution after alpha-beta-depleted transplantation in children. Study outcomes and limitations: T-cell numbers and diversity, one year after transplant, stemmed largely from T cells that were newly produced. Reportedly, alpha-beta T cells present about two months post-transplant originated from several hundred expanded clones of graft origin. Day-60 TCRbeta diversity that was high in some patients was derived from surviving recipient T cells and thymic progenitors.

This clonotype was detected only a few times. Its antigen is as yet unknown. The V gene end was trimmed by 4 bases and the J gene end by 0 bases; junction bases not matched to a gene: 6. The V gene's germline CDR1 is MDHEN and CDR2 SYDVKM. The CDR3 consists of 16 residues. Preparing the TCRbeta library involved the use of unique molecular identifiers. TCRdb fed the PCR reads into MiXCR, producing one record per CDR3 protein. The table has 450,000 to 600,000 distinct CDR3 sequences, roughly 13% seen once. The chain couples TRBV28 to TRBJ2-1; TRBD1 matches at 7 bases. Sequenced here: PBMCs, mostly from graft donor cells, sampled 360 days after TCRalphabeta/CD19-depleted stem cell transplant. The receptor was isolated from a male patient aged 10 to 17 who had a stem cell transplant for acute myeloid leukemia, so the T cells may come from the graft donor. The CDR3 region has the DNA TGTGCCAGCAGTTACCCCCGGGACAGCTCCTACAATGAGCAGTTCTTC. Protein sequence: CASSYPRDSSYNEQFF.